The TCR beta chain described here comes from a study of T cell repertoires in cytomegalovirus infection. Study summary: Signatures in public TCR beta sequences pointed to both CMV infection and matching HLA type.

Whole-study results and caveats: HLA-C-restricted CMV-specific TCR beta clonotypes prevailed in the ex vivo response. Summed public TCR beta family frequency identified CMV carriers bearing the relevant HLA.

This clonotype was detected a few times. Its target is unknown. V gave up 5 bases and J gave up 3 bases, with 19 bases separating them. The CDR3 is 16 residues long. CDR1 SNHLY and CDR2 FYNNEI come from the germline V gene. TCRdb recomputed calls from the reads with MiXCR, one row per CDR3 protein. The sample has 750,000 to 900,000 distinct CDR3 sequences; 25% to 30% are singletons. The chain joins TRBV2 to TRBJ1-2; D is perhaps TRBD1 (6 bases). The material was cultured CD8+ T cells from PBMCs, obtained from culture after CMV antigen stimulation. This clonotype was obtained from a human donor in good health (CMV status not recorded). Some clones in this sample may be carry-over from other donors' samples. The CDR3 sequence is CASSPPGHELHYGYTF. DNA of the CDR3: TGTGCCAGCAGTCCGCCGGGACATGAACTTCACTATGGCTACACCTTC.